This T cell receptor (beta chain) derives from a study of shared clonotypes between healthy human individuals. The overall study: Three plates each covered CD4 naive and memory; CD8 naive two, CD8 memory one.

All of the donors resided in Nashville, Tennessee, and each was a Caucasian adult. TCRdb's copy holds only in-frame clones and misses some; the assay was immunoSEQ multiplex PCR. The sample consists of 800,000 to 1,200,000 clones, about four fifths of them appearing once. Study-level findings and limits: The authors expected sequencing depth to affect clonotype sharing among donors. A reduction in generation probabilities was seen for non-shared clonotypes relative to those shared by all four donors.

A note on this clone: Its antigen is unknown.

Trimming pared 2 bases from V and 8 bases from J, leaving 15 bases between. There are 13 residues in the CDR3. The V gene's germline CDR1 is GTSNPN and CDR2 SVGIG (reference sequence). The chain employs TRBV30 and TRBJ1-1; D gene uncertain. The sequence came from a man aged 18 to 30 in good health. Some clones in this sample may be carry-over from other donors' samples. Source material: memory CD4+ T cells from PBMCs. Described subset: CD45RA-negative fraction. CDR3 loop: CAWSSRAGYEAFF. The CDR3 DNA sequence: TGTGCCTGGAGTTCAAGGGCCGGTTACGAAGCTTTCTTT.